Listed here are 32 T cell receptor beta chains from one sample, sequenced in a study of blood T cells in healthy people across ages. Alongside a J-beta primer mix, a sample-barcoded 5' primer served in a second PCR lasting about 7 to 12 cycles. A single record per CDR3 protein comes from TCRdb applying MiXCR to the 5' RACE reads. The sample lists hundreds of thousands of distinct CDR3 sequences; 29% were seen once. Sequenced: blood. The receptors were sampled from a woman of 80 years or more in good health.

This clonotype appeared many times. V usage is TRBV6-2 or TRBV6-3 and J usage is TRBJ2-7, with D perhaps assigned TRBD1 or TRBD2 (5 bases each). The germline V gene has CDR1 MNHEY and CDR2 SVGEGT. The CDR3 loop spans 13 amino acids. Trimming removed 7 bases at V and 7 bases at J, with 17 bases between. The CDR3 DNA reads as TGTGCCAGCAATCCGAGGGGAACCTGGGAGCAGTACTTC. Its protein is CASNPRGTWEQYF.

The chain couples TRBV6-2 or TRBV6-3 to TRBJ1-5, with TRBD1 identical over 7 bases. Germline V gene data show CDR1 as MNHEY and CDR2 as SVGEGT. J was trimmed by 1 base and V by 6 bases; bases with no gene match: 6. There are 15 residues in the CDR3. Written as DNA, the CDR3 is TGTGCCAGCAGCAACACAGGGGTGAGCAATCAGCCCCAGCATTTT. It encodes CASSNTGVSNQPQHF.

The rearrangement joins TRBV20-1 to TRBJ2-3, with D tentatively TRBD2 (5 bases). CDR1 DFQATT and CDR2 SNEGSKA come from the germline V gene (reference sequence). With 2 bases removed from V and 4 bases from J, the gap between germline ends came to 31 bases. The CDR3 consists of 20 residues. This chain's CDR3 is CSARPYPFEKRPSRADTQYF. CDR3 coding DNA: TGCAGTGCTAGACCTTATCCTTTCGAGAAGAGACCTTCGCGGGCAGATACGCAGTATTTT.

The chain uses TRBV7-2 and TRBJ1-5, with D perhaps matching TRBD1 (5 bases). This CDR3 region has 14 residues. With 0 bases removed from V and 6 bases from J, the gap between germline ends came to 9 bases. In germline, CDR1 is SGHTA, CDR2 FQGNSA. This chain's CDR3 is CASSLAQRGQPQHF. The DNA of the CDR3 is TGTGCCAGCAGCTTAGCGCAGAGGGGTCAGCCCCAGCATTTT.

This clonotype was recorded at least ten times. The J gene is TRBJ1-2, the V gene TRBV20-1, with a weak D call TRBD1 (6 bases). Germline CDR1 and CDR2: DFQATT and SNEGSKA (reference sequence). V gave up 6 bases and J gave up 8 bases, with 16 bases separating them. CDR3 size: 12 residues. In DNA, the CDR3 is TGCAGTGCCACGACGGGGGCGGGCGGCTACACCTTC. Protein sequence: CSATTGAGGYTF.

The rearrangement joins TRBV7-9 to TRBJ1-2; tentative D call: TRBD1 (6 bases). Looked up from germline, CDR1 is SEHNR and CDR2 is FQNEAQ (reference sequence). V lost 4 bases to trimming and J lost 5 bases, with 14 bases between them. This CDR3 has 14 amino acids. CDR3 protein: CASSSGAREYGYTF. The CDR3 region has the DNA TGTGCCAGCAGCTCAGGGGCCCGCGAGTATGGCTACACCTTC.

Concerning this clonotype: This may be a read error: a much more frequent sequence differs by one nucleotide. The rearrangement joins TRBV6-2 or TRBV6-3 to TRBJ2-4; 11 nucleotides align to TRBD2. Germline-derived CDR1 and CDR2 are MNHEY and SVGEGT. The CDR3 extends over 20 amino acids. CDR3 loop: CASSHSSLAGGELAKNIQYF. Here the CDR3 DNA reads TGTGCCAGCAGTCACTCGAGCCTAGCGGGGGGCGAACTAGCCAAAAACATTCAGTACTTC.

The rearrangement joins TRBV7-2 to TRBJ1-2; 9 bases are shared with TRBD1. Per the germline V gene, CDR1 is SGHTA and CDR2 is FQGNSA. The trim removed 5 bases at V and 7 bases at J, leaving 11 bases unmatched. The length of the CDR3 is 15 residues. The CDR3 loop is CASSPRDRVFVGYTF. The CDR3 region has the DNA TGTGCCAGCAGCCCCCGGGACAGGGTCTTCGTTGGCTACACCTTC.

Of note for this clonotype: With a much larger clone just one base away, this may be a read error. This chain joins TRBV29-1 and TRBJ2-3; D is possibly TRBD1 or TRBD2 (5 bases each). Trimming removed 4 bases from V and 6 bases from J, with 17 bases in between. The CDR3 is made up of 14 amino acids. Germline V gene lookup returns CDR1 SQVTM and CDR2 ANQGSEA. CDR3 protein: CSVAGTRSWDTQYF. DNA for the CDR3: TGCAGCGTTGCCGGGACGCGGTCGTGGGATACGCAGTATTTT.

Only a few counts were recorded for this clonotype. J is TRBJ1-4 and V is TRBV4-3; 8 bases agree with TRBD1. The CDR3 covers 14 residues. The trim removed 4 bases at V and 8 bases at J, leaving 6 bases unmatched. Looked up from germline, CDR1 is LGHNA and CDR2 is YSLEER. CDR3 nucleotide sequence: TGCGCCAGCAGCCCCGGACAGGGCCCCGAAAAACTGTTTTTT. It specifies CASSPGQGPEKLFF.

A note on this clonotype: This may arise from a read error, as a much more abundant clone is one base away. CDR3 coding DNA: TGTGCCAGCAGCACAGCGGACAGGCACCAAGAGACCCAGTTCTTC. This encodes CASSTADRHQETQFF. This chain links TRBV25-1 with TRBJ2-5, with 7 bases matching TRBD1. The J call may not be correct, given that the DNA end is closer to TRBJ2-1. This CDR3 region has 15 residues. Germline V gene lookup returns CDR1 MGHDK and CDR2 SYGVNS.

The chain joins TRBV6-5 to TRBJ2-1; D is undetermined. Per the germline V gene, CDR1 is MNHEY and CDR2 is SVGAGI. This CDR3 contains 15 residues. The V end lost 2 bases, the J end lost 5 bases, and 13 bases lay between the germline ends. The CDR3 sequence is CASSYARRANNEQFF. The CDR3 region has the DNA TGTGCCAGCAGTTACGCCAGGAGAGCAAACAATGAGCAGTTCTTC.

The sample holds many counts of this clonotype. The genes are TRBV11-2 and TRBJ2-5; D unclear. CDR1 SGHAT and CDR2 FQNNGV come from the germline V gene. The CDR3 totals 14 residues. Trimming removed 2 bases at V and 1 base at J, with 8 bases between. The CDR3 DNA follows: TGTGCCAGCAGCTTATTCTCGTCCCAAGAGACCCAGTACTTC. It yields the protein CASSLFSSQETQYF.

At least ten counts were recorded for this clonotype. The chain combines TRBV7-2 with TRBJ1-6, with D perhaps matching TRBD1 (5 bases). The CDR3 totals 16 residues. Germline V gene data show CDR1 as SGHTA and CDR2 as FQGNSA. V shed 4 bases and J shed 10 bases, with 20 bases lying between them. In nucleotides, the CDR3 is TGTGCCAGCAGCTCCTCCATGGGGCAGGGTCGATCACCCCTCCACTTT. Its protein product is CASSSSMGQGRSPLHF. Full variable domain (outside the CDR3, taken from reference TRBV7-2 and TRBJ1-6): GAGVSQSPSNKVTEKGKDVELRCDPISGHTALYWYRQSLGQGLEFLIYFQGNSAPDKSGLPSDRFSAERTGGSVSTLTIQRTQQEDSAVYLCASSSSMGQGRSPLHFGNGTRLTVT.

This clonotype was seen repeatedly, ten times or more. This chain joins TRBV6-6 and TRBJ2-5, with 15 bases matching TRBD2. CDR1 is MNHNY, CDR2 SVGAGI, per germline (reference sequence). The trim removed 6 bases at V and 2 bases at J, leaving 4 bases unmatched. This CDR3 is built from 16 residues. In nucleotides, the CDR3 is TGTGCCAGCAGGGGGACTAGCGGGGGGTCACAAGAGACCCAGTACTTC. Residues: CASRGTSGGSQETQYF.

This clonotype was seen many times. The junction departs from germline at one end; a sequencing error may be responsible. V is TRBV5-1 and J is TRBJ2-7; TRBD2 might be the D (6 bases). CDR3 length: 14 amino acids. In germline, CDR1 is SGHRS, CDR2 YFSETQ. The CDR3 DNA reads TGTGCCAGCAGCTTAGCGGCCGGACCCTACGAGCAGTACTTC. Translated: CASSLAAGPYEQYF.

This chain links TRBV5-6 with TRBJ1-1, with TRBD1 as a possible D gene (6 bases). This CDR3 is built from 12 residues. V dropped 0 bases and J dropped 9 bases, with 9 bases sitting between them. The germline CDR1 and CDR2 sequences are SGHDT and YYEEEE. The CDR3 sequence is CASSLVGTQAFF. CDR3 in DNA: TGTGCCAGCAGCTTGGTTGGGACACAAGCTTTCTTT.

For this clonotype: Compared with germline, one end of the junction differs, possibly owing to a read error. In DNA form, the CDR3 reads TGCGGTGCTAGAGGACCAGGGACGCTAGACTATGGCTACACCTTC. It codes for CGARGPGTLDYGYTF. The J gene is TRBJ1-2, the V gene TRBV20-1, with D perhaps matching TRBD1 (5 bases). Germline V CDR1 and CDR2: DFQATT, SNEGSKA (reference sequence). The CDR3 runs to 15 residues.

This chain links TRBV6-2 or TRBV6-3 with TRBJ1-2; a possible D gene is TRBD1 (6 bases). V lost 8 bases and J lost 1, with 8 bases in between. In germline, CDR1 is MNHEY, CDR2 SVGEGT. The CDR3 contains 12 residues. The CDR3 loop reads CASGTFNYGYTF. The DNA for the CDR3 is TGTGCCAGCGGGACATTTAACTATGGCTACACCTTC.

The rearrangement joins TRBV18 to TRBJ2-1; D may correspond to TRBD1 or TRBD2 (6 bases each). There are 17 residues in the CDR3. The germline V gene has CDR1 KGHSH and CDR2 LQKENI. With 3 bases removed from V and 4 bases from J, the gap between germline ends came to 19 bases. The CDR3 spells CASSPQGRGLNYNEQFF. CDR3 nucleotide sequence: TGTGCCAGCTCACCTCAGGGGCGGGGACTGAATTACAATGAGCAGTTCTTC.

This clonotype has ten or more counts. This chain uses TRBV7-9 with TRBJ2-6; D unclear. Trimming took off 5 bases at V and 2 bases at J, with 10 bases between the two ends. This CDR3 comprises 15 residues. Germline V gives CDR1 SEHNR, CDR2 FQNEAQ (reference sequence). The CDR3 region is CASSQQLTGANVLTF. The CDR3 DNA is TGTGCCAGCAGCCAACAGCTAACTGGGGCCAACGTCCTGACTTTC.

This clonotype was picked up many times. This chain connects TRBV4-3 to TRBJ2-3; the match to TRBD2 covers 10 bases. Unmatched junction bases numbered 14, after V lost 0 bases and J lost 2 bases. Germline V gene lookup returns CDR1 LGHNA and CDR2 YSLEER. This CDR3 is built from 20 residues. The CDR3 DNA reads as TGCGCCAGCAGCCAAGAGATCGCTAGCGGGGGCTCAACTCACACAGATACGCAGTATTTT. It encodes CASSQEIASGGSTHTDTQYF.

This chain joins TRBV7-2 and TRBJ2-5, with 13 bases identical to TRBD2. The germline gives CDR1 SGHTA, CDR2 FQGNSA. V lost 5 bases to trimming and J lost 11 bases; unmatched junction nucleotides: 14. CDR3 length equals 16 residues. In DNA, the CDR3 is TGTGCCAGCAGCCCCAGAGGACTAGCGGGAGTGAGGGAGCAGTACTTC. Amino acid sequence: CASSPRGLAGVREQYF.

In DNA form, the CDR3 reads TGTGCCAGCAGCGTAGAAGTTTGGACCAGGGAGCTGTTTTTT. Encoded protein: CASSVEVWTRELFF. The rearrangement uses TRBV9 and TRBJ2-2; D remains unclear. Trimming removed 0 bases at V and 9 bases at J, with 12 bases between. The CDR3 runs to 14 residues. Germline V gives CDR1 SGDLS, CDR2 YYNGEE. The full variable domain, with the rest looked up from reference TRBV9 and TRBJ2-2, is DSGVTQTPKHLITATGQRVTLRCSPRSGDLSVYWYQQSLDQGLQFLIQYYNGEERAKGNILERFSAQQFPDLHSELNLSSLELGDSALYFCASSVEVWTRELFFGEGSRLTVL.

V gene TRBV12-3 or TRBV12-4 combines with J gene TRBJ2-3; possible D gene TRBD2, 5 bases. This CDR3 has 16 amino acids. Trimming removed 5 bases from V and 4 bases from J, with 19 bases in between. The CDR3 spells CASSGRATLSADTQYF. The CDR3 region has the DNA TGTGCCAGCAGTGGGAGAGCGACCTTGAGCGCAGATACGCAGTATTTT.

The V gene is TRBV5-6, the J gene TRBJ1-2; 7 nucleotides agree with TRBD1. This CDR3 spans 14 amino acids. Germline V lookup: CDR1 SGHDT, CDR2 YYEEEE. J was trimmed by 8 bases and V by 4 bases; bases with no gene match: 11. Written as DNA, the CDR3 is TGTGCCAGCAGCCCGAGGACAGGATCAAGCGGCTACACCTTC. This codes for CASSPRTGSSGYTF.

This clonotype appeared a few times. V and J are TRBV4-1 and TRBJ1-6, with D perhaps TRBD1 (5 bases). This CDR3 has 14 amino acids. Trimming stripped 1 base from V and 9 bases from J, with 10 bases between. The germline V gene encodes CDR1 MGHRA and CDR2 YSYEKL. In DNA form, the CDR3 reads TGCGCCAGCAGCCAAGCCAGGGATGGTTCACCCCTCCACTTT. Encoded protein: CASSQARDGSPLHF.

This clonotype has a handful of counts. A much larger clonotype is one base distant, so this may be a read error. The chain carries TRBV7-2 and TRBJ2-6, with TRBD1 matching 7 bases. The CDR3 loop spans 17 amino acids. Trimming at V came to 8 bases and at J to 0 bases, leaving 10 bases not matched to a gene. Germline V gene data show CDR1 as SGHTA and CDR2 as FQGNSA. The CDR3 region has the DNA TGTGCCAGCTCAAGGGGACAGTGCTCCTCTGGGGCCAACGTCCTGACTTTC. Encoded protein: CASSRGQCSSGANVLTF.

The sample holds a few counts of this clonotype. The J gene is TRBJ1-1, the V gene TRBV7-8; a weak D match, TRBD1 (5 bases). The CDR3 has 15 amino acids. V dropped 1 base and J dropped 6 bases, with 15 bases sitting between them. Germline V CDR1 and CDR2: SGHVS, FQNEAQ. CDR3 DNA sequence: TGTGCCAGCAGCTTAGTAACGGAGGGGACCGCTGAAGCTTTCTTT. Amino acids: CASSLVTEGTAEAFF.

The CDR3 protein is CSALVPPRGGAPNEETQYF. CDR3 DNA sequence: TGCAGTGCGCTAGTACCCCCCAGGGGGGGCGCCCCTAACGAAGAGACCCAGTACTTC. The chain employs TRBV20-1 and TRBJ2-5; D tentatively reads TRBD1 or TRBD2 (7 bases each). The CDR3 contains 19 residues. The germline V and J ends were trimmed by 6 bases and 3 bases, with 32 bases remaining between them. CDR1 is DFQATT, CDR2 SNEGSKA, per germline (reference sequence).

In its sample, this clonotype was seen a few times. The rearrangement links TRBV6-6 to TRBJ1-5; no reliable D call. The CDR3 is 16 residues long. Germline loops: CDR1 MNHNY, CDR2 SVGAGI (reference sequence). V shed 6 bases and J shed 3 bases, with 18 bases lying between them. In DNA, the CDR3 is TGTGCCAGCAGGGACTCCCCCCAGACTTTCAATCAGCCCCAGCATTTT. This sequence encodes CASRDSPQTFNQPQHF.

As to this clonotype: Because it lacks the conserved phenylalanine or tryptophan at the end, this CDR3 is likely a read error. The DNA is omitted, as the CDR3 cannot be located on it reliably, and the CDR3 follows TCRdb's listing. V and J are TRBV12-3 or TRBV12-4 and TRBJ2-3; the table assigns TRBD2, which was not confirmed against the DNA. The CDR3 has 14 amino acids, counting both end residues. Here the CDR3 reads CASSLGSAADTQYS.